The 16 T cell receptor beta chains in this list originate from one sample, sequenced in a study of blood T cell repertoires in COVID-19. Repertoires were generated with immunoSEQ multiplex PCR, while TCRdb's copy carries only in-frame clones and drops some. The data contain around 270,000 clones, about 90% of them singletons. The source material was peripheral blood. Receptor source: a woman aged 45-65 years with acute or convalescent COVID-19.

Only a few counts were recorded for this clone. The chain links TRBV15 to TRBJ2-4; 9 nucleotides match TRBD2. V was clipped by 0 bases and J by 2 bases; unmatched bases: 5. The CDR3 covers 17 residues. Germline CDR1 and CDR2: LNHNV and YYDKDF (reference sequence). CDR3 nucleotide sequence: TGTGCCACCAGCAGAGATGATAGCGGGGGTTCCAAAAACATTCAGTACTTC. It is translated as CATSRDDSGGSKNIQYF.

The chain is built from TRBV3-1 (or the pseudogene TRBV3-2) and TRBJ2-6; the match to TRBD1 covers 7 bases. With V trimmed by 6 bases and J by 0 bases, 5 bases remained unmatched. The CDR3 runs 16 residues. The V gene's germline CDR1 is LGHDT and CDR2 YNNKEL (reference sequence). The CDR3 DNA sequence: TGTGCCAGCAGTTCCGGGACAGCCTCTGGGGCCAACGTCCTGACTTTC. This translates into CASSSGTASGANVLTF.

This clone was seen a few times. This sequence joins TRBV28 and TRBJ1-2; 7 bases are shared with TRBD1. The V gene's germline CDR1 is MDHEN and CDR2 SYDVKM. The CDR3 totals 14 residues. After removal of 4 bases from V and 4 bases from J, the junction contained 6 bases not matched to a gene. This CDR3 is CASSSGRGAYGYTF. DNA for the CDR3: TGTGCCAGCAGTTCGGGCAGGGGGGCCTATGGCTACACCTTC.

The CDR3 loop reads CASSPAQGIDSPLHF. Here the CDR3 DNA reads TGCGCCAGCAGCCCAGCCCAGGGGATCGATTCACCCCTCCACTTT. This chain links TRBV5-1 with TRBJ1-6, with D possibly being TRBD1 (6 bases). This CDR3 is 15 amino acids long. V lost 4 bases to trimming and J lost 8 bases, with 16 bases between them. Per the germline V gene, CDR1 is SGHRS and CDR2 is YFSETQ.

The gene calls are TRBV5-6 and TRBJ2-5; 9 bases align to TRBD1. The CDR3 is 14 residues long. Germline CDR1 is SGHDT and CDR2 is YYEEEE. After removal of 3 bases from V and 7 bases from J, the junction contained 7 bases not matched to a gene. The CDR3 region is CASSSRTGARTQYF. Here the CDR3 DNA reads TGTGCCAGCAGCTCTCGGACAGGGGCTCGGACCCAGTACTTC.

V is TRBV27 and J is TRBJ1-3; 8 nucleotides align to TRBD1. Germline V CDR1 and CDR2: MNHEY, SMNVEV (reference sequence). The CDR3 extends over 17 amino acids. J gave up 4 bases and V 0 bases, and 8 bases lay outside the gene matches. Here the CDR3 DNA reads TGTGCCAGCAGTTTATCCGGGCAGGGGGCGTTGGGAAACACCATATATTTT. Its translation is CASSLSGQGALGNTIYF.

This clone occurred once. The chain has TRBV9 and TRBJ1-6; D possibly corresponds to TRBD1 (6 bases). The CDR3 runs to 15 residues. Between the trimmed V and J ends, which lost 4 bases and 12 bases, there was a span of 20 bases. In germline, CDR1 is SGDLS, CDR2 YYNGEE. DNA of the CDR3: TGTGCCAGCAGCACCCCAAAGGGGACATCCGAACCCCTCCACTTT. It specifies CASSTPKGTSEPLHF.

This clone has only a few counts. This chain joins TRBV24-1 and TRBJ1-5; maybe TRBD1 (5 bases). The CDR3 extends over 16 amino acids. The germline V gene has CDR1 KGHDR and CDR2 SFDVKD. Trimming left V 2 bases short and J 4 bases short, with 14 bases between. The CDR3 protein is CATSDSGAGGNQPQHF. CDR3 DNA: TGTGCCACCAGTGATTCCGGGGCGGGGGGAAATCAGCCCCAGCATTTT.

The chain carries TRBV18 and TRBJ2-7, with D possibly TRBD2 on 6 matching bases. The V end lost 6 bases, the J end lost 7 bases, and 13 bases lay between the germline ends. This CDR3 is 12 amino acids long. CDR1 KGHSH and CDR2 LQKENI come from the germline V gene. As DNA, the CDR3 is TGTGCCAGCTCTCCGAGGAGGGGAGAGCAGTACTTC. Translating gives CASSPRRGEQYF.

This rearrangement joins TRBV3-1 (or the pseudogene TRBV3-2) to TRBJ2-1; D perhaps matches TRBD2 (5 bases). There are 14 residues in the CDR3. The germline V gene encodes CDR1 LGHDT and CDR2 YNNKEL (reference sequence). V was shortened by 4 bases and J by 5 bases, with 12 bases between the two germline ends. CDR3 nucleotides: TGTGCCAGCAGCCCCCAGCCGGGGAACAATGAGCAGTTCTTC. This gives the protein CASSPQPGNNEQFF.

The CDR3 sequence: CASSQDILLAGDEQFF. The CDR3 DNA follows: TGTGCCAGCAGCCAAGATATCTTACTAGCGGGAGATGAGCAGTTCTTC. The chain couples TRBV4-2 to TRBJ2-1; 11 bases fit TRBD2. Germline assignment: CDR1 LGHNA and CDR2 YNFKEQ. The length of the CDR3 is 16 residues. V lost 0 bases, J lost 8 bases, and 6 bases stayed unmatched.

This chain links TRBV27 with TRBJ2-4; 7 bases align to TRBD2. The junction had 8 bases not matched to a gene; V was cut back by 7 bases and J by 8 bases. Germline V gene sequence: CDR1 MNHEY, CDR2 SMNVEV (reference sequence). The CDR3 sequence is 13 residues long. The CDR3 loop is CASKTGGGDIQYF. The CDR3 DNA is TGTGCCAGCAAAACGGGAGGAGGGGACATTCAGTACTTC.

The chain couples TRBV27 to TRBJ2-1, with 8 bases aligning to TRBD2. The CDR3 has 16 residues. J lost 6 bases, V lost 2 bases, and 9 bases had no gene match. The germline V gene encodes CDR1 MNHEY and CDR2 SMNVEV (reference sequence). This CDR3 reads CASSLIGGLAGNEQFF. The CDR3 DNA sequence: TGTGCCAGCAGTTTAATCGGTGGGCTAGCGGGCAATGAGCAGTTCTTC.

The V and J genes are TRBV7-9 and TRBJ1-6; the D is unclear. This CDR3 is built from 13 residues. Trimming took 7 bases from V and 10 from J, leaving 14 bases between them. Germline CDR1 reads SEHNR; CDR2 reads FQNEAQ (reference sequence). The CDR3 DNA sequence: TGTGCCAGCATGGTCCGGGAGTTGTCACCCCTCCACTTT. Protein product: CASMVRELSPLHF.

The J gene is TRBJ1-3, the V gene TRBV5-1; weak D call: TRBD1 (5 bases). V dropped 0 bases and J dropped 3 bases, with 10 bases sitting between them. This CDR3 comprises 15 residues. CDR1 is SGHRS, CDR2 YFSETQ, per germline. CDR3 sequence reads: CASSLGAGNGNTIYF. In nucleotides, the CDR3 is TGCGCCAGCAGCTTGGGGGCAGGGAATGGAAACACCATATATTTT.

V is TRBV27 and J is TRBJ2-6; D may be TRBD2 (5 bases). The CDR3 has 14 residues. Germline CDR1 reads MNHEY; CDR2 reads SMNVEV (reference sequence). V was cut by 8 bases and J by 4 bases, with 12 bases left in between. CDR3 DNA sequence: TGTGCCAGCCGGGATCTTGCAGGGGCCAACGTCCTGACTTTC. Protein product: CASRDLAGANVLTF.